This TCR beta chain was sequenced for a study of cytomegalovirus exposure and HLA in healthy donors. Study results and limitations: Exclusion as indistinguishable affected some V segments, including TRBV6-2 and TRBV6-3.

V lost 5 bases to trimming and J lost 3 bases; unmatched junction nucleotides: 6. Germline V gene data show CDR1 as MDHEN and CDR2 as SYDVKM. This CDR3 has 15 residues. Notes on this clone: The antigen is undetermined.

60 Vbeta and 13 Jbeta primers were used in PCR. Some clones are missing from TCRdb's copy, which holds only in-frame ones; the method was immunoSEQ multiplex PCR. The sample lists some 150,000 clones, over 60% seen once, with about 0.62% in the top ten. This sequence joins TRBV28 and TRBJ2-7, with TRBD2 matching over 11 bases. This TCR came from a male donor in good health and CMV-seronegative. Source material: PBMCs. CDR3: CASSVTLAGGYEQYF. Written as DNA, the CDR3 is TGTGCCAGCAGTGTGACCCTAGCGGGAGGCTACGAGCAGTACTTC.